This is a list of T cell receptor beta chains from one sample in a study of graft-versus-host responses after intestinal transplantation. Sequencing used immunoSEQ multiplex PCR; TCRdb keeps in-frame clones, though not all of them. The table includes 55,000 to 70,000 clones, under 95% detected once. Sequencing was performed on PBMCs, taken less than 130 days after intestinal transplantation. The receptors here all came from a human patient who received an intestinal transplant, so some T cells may come from the graft donor. Both conserved end residues are trimmed from each CDR3.

v_gene,j_gene,CDR3aa
TRBV28,TRBJ1-2,ASSSTRGYT
TRBV2,TRBJ1-1,ASRGTLNTEAF
TRBV25-1,TRBJ2-3,ASSKAQGTDTQY
TRBV28,TRBJ1-1,ASSLPGNAF
TRBV4-1,TRBJ1-5,ASSQRWGEPQH
TRBV28,TRBJ1-1,ASSLIRTDEAF
TRBV10-3,TRBJ2-2,AISPRAGELF
TRBV6-1,TRBJ2-3,ASSEWRTDTQY
TRBV11-2,TRBJ2-7,ASSLAGRGLDEQY
TRBV5-1,TRBJ1-1,ASSLTGQVGTEAF
TRBV28,TRBJ2-6,ASSLLAGGYSGANVLT
TRBV4-2,TRBJ1-3,ASSQDSDRASSGNTIY
TRBV6-5,TRBJ1-5,ASSPTLGSNQPQH
TRBV7-2,TRBJ1-5,ASSLQPSGQPQH
TRBV5-1,TRBJ2-2,ASTSGGTGELF
TRBV9,TRBJ2-5,ASSVRWGAETQY
TRBV6-1,TRBJ1-1,ASSGRRIDTEAF
TRBV5-6,TRBJ1-2,ASSRQGDSYGYT
TRBV19,-,ASSRTSGRASYEQY
TRBV19,TRBJ2-4,ASSIGLSGGAFDIQY
TRBV28,TRBJ2-5,ASSLREASGRGRETQY
TRBV28,TRBJ1-2,ASSSPQGVVGYT
TRBV28,TRBJ1-2,ASSLLFLGPGITGKGNYGYT
TRBV28,TRBJ2-7,ASRESDYEQY
TRBV5-4,TRBJ2-7,ASSFASGSEQY
TRBV6-5,TRBJ2-1,ASSLGGYEQF
TRBV27,TRBJ2-7,ASSLRGDEQY
TRBV28,TRBJ2-5,ASRMEGILHETQY
TRBV4-1,TRBJ2-2,ASSHTGGTNTGELF
TRBV28,TRBJ1-4,ASSFPGDYRNEKLF
TRBV2,TRBJ2-1,ASTEYNEQF
TRBV28,-,ASIPGQGPYEQY
TRBV6-6,TRBJ2-3,ASSYVSTDTQY
TRBV19,TRBJ1-2,ASNPGQGGGYT
TRBV5-1,TRBJ2-3,ASSLKSDTQY
TRBV19,TRBJ2-7,ASSLTGRYEQY
TRBV28,TRBJ2-6,ASSPIHSGGAWYGANVLT
TRBV30,TRBJ2-7,AWSKGTGYEQY
TRBV7-2,TRBJ2-5,ASSLTSGGGQETQY
TRBV11-2,TRBJ1-1,ASSPVRGRGTEAF
TRBV4-2,TRBJ2-5,ASSQADRGRPD
TRBV2,TRBJ2-2,ASNREGSGELF
TRBV27,TRBJ2-1,ASSLGLAGYEQF
TRBV9,TRBJ2-7,ASSPTDRTSGRSEQY
TRBV5-1,TRBJ2-1,ASSLFSEQF
TRBV9,TRBJ1-1,ASSLLIGDNTEAF
TRBV15,TRBJ1-6,ATSPRRGGLFALH
TRBV11-2,TRBJ2-3,ASSLIPTTDTQY
TRBV5-6,TRBJ2-7,ASSLADYEQY
TRBV5-5,TRBJ2-1,ASSTIGQGATDEQF
TRBV6-6,TRBJ2-7,ASTKTGISYEQY